The clone carrying this T cell receptor beta chain was picked up many times. The data were taken from a study of CD8+CD57+ T cells in acquired aplastic anemia. Study overall: Quantities of DNA derived from sorted CD4+ and CD8+ cells averaged 3.2 ug.

An expansion of CD8+CD57+ cells by flow cytometry had been shown in patients chosen for sequencing. The blood sampling took place in patients who had so far received no therapy. Using genomic DNA as the template, TCR beta VDJ and CDR3 profiling was carried out. Via MiXCR, TCRdb re-called the reads, giving one row per CDR3 protein. The table lists under 500,000 distinct CDR3 sequences, roughly a third of them singletons. Germline CDR1 MNHNS, CDR2 SASEGT. There are 15 residues in the CDR3. Trimming at V came to 2 bases and at J to 7 bases, leaving 5 bases not matched to a gene. The sequenced sample was sorted CD4+, CD8+, or CD8+CD57+ T cells (not recorded which) from PBMCs. The chain has TRBV6-1 and TRBJ1-6; TRBD1 agrees at 7 bases. This receptor was obtained from a human donor with aplastic anemia. Here the CDR3 DNA reads TGTGCCAGCAGTGAATTTGGGACAGAGAATTCACCCCTCCACTTT. It encodes CASSEFGTENSPLHF.